What follows are 30 T cell receptor beta chains derived from one specimen sequenced in a study of blood T cells in healthy people across ages. PCR was performed a second time for about 7 to 12 cycles using a sample-barcoded 5' primer and a J-beta primer mix. TCRdb itself ran the 5' RACE reads through MiXCR, one entry per CDR3 protein. Altogether hundreds of thousands of distinct CDR3 sequences are present, under 55% being singletons, with the ten largest covering roughly 18%. Sequenced sample: blood. These TCRs come from a man aged 55-75 years in good health.

About this clonotype: One end of the junction does not line up with germline, which may come from a read error. The genes are TRBV29-1 and TRBJ1-2, with D hard to call. This CDR3 is built from 12 residues. Germline CDR1 is SQVTM and CDR2 is ANQGSEA. The CDR3 DNA reads TGCAGCGTTGAATACGGGAACTTTGGCTACACCTTC. Translation: CSVEYGNFGYTF.

The V and J genes are TRBV29-1 and TRBJ2-3; tentative D call: TRBD1 (6 bases). Germline assignment: CDR1 SQVTM and CDR2 ANQGSEA. Trimming left V 4 bases short and J 4 bases short, with 15 bases between. This CDR3 is built from 14 residues. CDR3 nucleotide sequence: TGCAGCGTTGTATCGGCAGGGACACCAGATACGCAGTATTTT. Encoded protein: CSVVSAGTPDTQYF.

This chain connects TRBV18 to TRBJ1-4; TRBD1 matches at 10 bases. The CDR3 runs to 13 residues. Germline V gives CDR1 KGHSH, CDR2 LQKENI. With 6 bases clipped from V and 7 bases from J, the junction kept 2 bases outside the gene matches. The CDR3 is CASSWDRGEKLFF. CDR3 in DNA: TGTGCCAGCTCCTGGGACAGGGGTGAAAAACTGTTTTTT.

The table lists this clonotype with many counts. The chain couples TRBV28 to TRBJ2-1, with 8 bases identical to TRBD2. J was trimmed by 8 bases and V by 4 bases; bases with no gene match: 10. The CDR3 has 15 amino acids. CDR1 and CDR2 (germline): MDHEN, SYDVKM. This CDR3 is CASSSGGASGDEQFF. CDR3 DNA: TGTGCCAGCAGTTCGGGGGGGGCTAGCGGCGATGAGCAGTTCTTC.

This clonotype was recorded a few times. The chain joins TRBV15 to TRBJ2-3; 8 bases match TRBD1. V dropped 0 bases and J dropped 3; count of bases not matched to a gene: 5. CDR1 is LNHNV, CDR2 YYDKDF, per germline (reference sequence). The CDR3 loop spans 16 amino acids. The CDR3 bases are TGTGCCACCAGCAGAGATGGGGACAGGAAAACAGATACGCAGTATTTT. It translates to CATSRDGDRKTDTQYF.

This clonotype was detected only a few times. The J gene is TRBJ2-1, the V gene TRBV11-1; unclear D gene. Germline CDR1 reads SGHAT; CDR2 reads FQDESV (reference sequence). This CDR3 is 11 amino acids long. V gave up 4 bases and J gave up 10 bases, with 8 bases separating them. DNA for the CDR3: TGTGCCAGCAGCTCTTATCGAGAGCAGTTCTTC. Translated, it gives CASSSYREQFF. The variable domain in full, with the rest retrieved from reference TRBV11-1 and TRBJ2-1, is EAEVAQSPRYKITEKSQAVAFWCDPISGHATLYWYRQILGQGPELLVQFQDESVVDDSQLPKDRFSAERLKGVDSTLKIQPAELGDSAMYLCASSSYREQFFGPGTRLTVL.

This clonotype has just a few counts. V gene TRBV4-3 combines with J gene TRBJ2-7; D remains ambiguous. CDR3 length equals 18 residues. Germline CDR1 and CDR2: LGHNA and YSLEER. V was cut by 4 bases and J by 1 base, with 23 bases left in between. The CDR3 sequence: CASSLSKRSETASYEQYF. The CDR3 region has the DNA TGCGCCAGCAGCCTATCAAAGAGGTCCGAAACTGCATCCTACGAGCAGTACTTC.

V gene TRBV20-1 combines with J gene TRBJ2-1; D unclear. Trimming removed 3 bases at V and 0 bases at J, with 9 bases between. CDR3 size: 14 residues. Per germline, CDR1 DFQATT and CDR2 SNEGSKA (reference sequence). DNA of the CDR3: TGCAGTGCTAGTATCCACAGCTCCTACAATGAGCAGTTCTTC. This encodes CSASIHSSYNEQFF.

The chain couples TRBV5-1 to TRBJ2-3, with D unresolved. V was shortened by 4 bases and J by 3 bases, with 9 bases between the two germline ends. This CDR3 has 13 residues. Germline loops: CDR1 SGHRS, CDR2 YFSETQ. The CDR3 here is CASSEGRTDTQYF. The CDR3 bases are TGCGCCAGCAGCGAAGGACGGACAGATACGCAGTATTTT.

This chain uses TRBV28 with TRBJ2-2; 9 bases map to TRBD2. V lost 7 bases to trimming and J lost 5 bases; unmatched junction nucleotides: 11. CDR1 is MDHEN and CDR2 is SYDVKM in the germline V gene. This CDR3 has 16 amino acids. The CDR3 sequence is CASNLSGGIITGELFF. The CDR3 DNA follows: TGTGCCAGCAACTTAAGCGGGGGGATCATAACCGGGGAGCTGTTTTTT.

In this sample, this clonotype turned up many times. The chain carries TRBV29-1 and TRBJ1-5; D ambiguous. The germline V gene encodes CDR1 SQVTM and CDR2 ANQGSEA. The ends were cut back, 5 bases at V and 3 bases at J, with 11 bases in the middle. This CDR3 is built from 13 residues. The CDR3 nucleotides are TGCAGCGTTATCGAAAGTACCAATCAGCCCCAGCATTTT. The encoded protein is CSVIESTNQPQHF.

This clonotype was observed at least ten times. In DNA, the CDR3 is TGCAGTGCCCGTGGACAGGGGGGATCCAACAAAAACATTCAGTACTTC. This gives the protein CSARGQGGSNKNIQYF. This chain uses TRBV20-1 with TRBJ2-4, with 10 bases identical to TRBD1. The CDR3 covers 16 residues. J was trimmed by 3 bases and V by 6 bases; bases with no gene match: 11. Germline CDR1 and CDR2: DFQATT and SNEGSKA (reference sequence).

This clonotype was picked up a small number of times. V gene TRBV3-1 combines with J gene TRBJ2-1; 7 nucleotides match TRBD1. CDR3 length: 13 amino acids. CDR1 is LGHDT, CDR2 YNNKEL, per germline (reference sequence). Trimming took 4 bases from V and 13 from J; bases not matched to a gene: 10. The CDR3 reads CASSRKGAAGQFF. As DNA, the CDR3 is TGTGCCAGCAGCCGAAAGGGGGCGGCCGGACAGTTCTTC.

The gene calls are TRBV5-1 and TRBJ2-1, with 8 bases matching TRBD2. In germline, CDR1 is SGHRS, CDR2 YFSETQ. The CDR3 spans 15 residues. V was clipped by 4 bases and J by 4 bases; unmatched bases: 7. The CDR3 loop is CASSHPGLGYNEQFF. DNA for the CDR3: TGCGCCAGCAGCCATCCGGGACTAGGATACAATGAGCAGTTCTTC.

The chain has TRBV11-2 and TRBJ2-7; possibly TRBD2 for D (5 bases). The length of the CDR3 is 13 residues. V was trimmed by 4 bases and J by 2 bases, leaving 9 bases between them. Germline CDR1 is SGHAT and CDR2 is FQNNGV. CDR3 nucleotides: TGTGCCAGCAGCTATACGGGAACCTACGAGCAGTACTTC. Protein sequence: CASSYTGTYEQYF.

This clonotype has a handful of counts. The V and J genes are TRBV6-5 and TRBJ2-1; 8 bases line up with TRBD2. V shed 8 bases, J shed 0 bases, and the junction held 3 bases outside the gene matches. Germline V CDR1 and CDR2: MNHEY, SVGAGI. The CDR3 loop spans 14 amino acids. CDR3 protein: CASREGSSYNEQFF. The DNA for the CDR3 is TGTGCCAGCCGGGAGGGGAGCTCCTACAATGAGCAGTTCTTC.

The chain employs TRBV12-3 or TRBV12-4 and TRBJ1-1; 9 bases are a match to TRBD1. This CDR3 spans 15 amino acids. V was pared by 5 bases and J by 1 base, with 5 bases of the junction left unmatched. CDR3 in DNA: TGTGCCAGCAGTCGTCCGGGACAGGGGAACACTGAAGCTTTCTTT. It yields the protein CASSRPGQGNTEAFF.

In its sample, this clonotype was seen a few times. V gene TRBV6-5 combines with J gene TRBJ1-1, with D possibly being TRBD1 (5 bases). V shed 8 bases and J shed 6 bases, with 22 bases lying between them. The CDR3 covers 15 residues. In germline, CDR1 is MNHEY, CDR2 SVGAGI. The CDR3 DNA reads TGTGCCAGCCAAACGGGGGGAAGTGGGATGGCTGAAGCTTTCTTT. Encoded protein: CASQTGGSGMAEAFF.

The chain carries TRBV5-1 and TRBJ1-5; no firm D call. Trimming removed 4 bases at V and 0 bases at J, with 11 bases between. The CDR3 is 15 residues long. From germline, CDR1 is SGHRS and CDR2 YFSETQ. CDR3 residues: CASSMEGNSNQPQHF. CDR3 bases: TGCGCCAGCAGCATGGAGGGTAATAGCAATCAGCCCCAGCATTTT.

The rearrangement links TRBV27 to TRBJ2-5, with 7 bases fitting TRBD2. The end of the DNA is better explained by TRBJ2-7, so the J call may be wrong. The CDR3 extends over 13 amino acids. Looked up from germline, CDR1 is MNHEY and CDR2 is SMNVEV (reference sequence). The CDR3 loop reads CASSLSGGGEQYF. In DNA, the CDR3 is TGTGCCAGCAGTTTATCGGGGGGGGGCGAGCAGTACTTC.

The rearrangement uses TRBV7-2 and TRBJ2-5, with D maybe TRBD2 (6 bases). This CDR3 region has 15 residues. Trimming stripped 5 bases from V and 6 bases from J, with 19 bases between. Germline lookup yields CDR1 SGHTA and CDR2 FQGNSA. CDR3 loop: CASSLDGGGIKTQYF. The CDR3 region has the DNA TGTGCCAGCAGCCTCGATGGTGGGGGGATAAAGACCCAGTACTTC.

The chain couples TRBV11-3 to TRBJ2-1, with D perhaps assigned TRBD1 or TRBD2 (5 bases each). The CDR3 spans 13 residues. Germline CDR1 is SGHNT and CDR2 is YENEEA. V shed 4 bases and J shed 12 bases, with 16 bases lying between them. CDR3 sequence reads: CASSSTGPKGQFF. CDR3 DNA sequence: TGTGCCAGCAGCTCGACGGGACCTAAGGGGCAGTTCTTC.

The chain has TRBV5-5 and TRBJ2-7; 9 bases line up with TRBD1. The ends lost 7 bases at V and 7 bases at J; junction bases unmatched: 6. CDR3 length equals 12 residues. CDR1 and CDR2 from the germline V gene are SGHKS and YYEKEE (reference sequence). This CDR3 reads CASHRGLGEQYF. Here the CDR3 DNA reads TGTGCCAGCCACAGGGGGCTAGGGGAGCAGTACTTC.

This rearrangement joins TRBV10-3 to TRBJ2-1; D remains ambiguous. The CDR3 extends over 12 amino acids. Deletions cut 5 bases from V and 7 bases from J, with 9 bases between. The germline V gene has CDR1 ENHRY and CDR2 SYGVKD. The CDR3 reads CAISWTENEQFF. The CDR3 coding sequence is TGTGCCATCAGTTGGACGGAGAATGAGCAGTTCTTC.

The chain is built from TRBV6-4 and TRBJ2-5; 7 bases map to TRBD1. V shed 2 bases and J 11 bases; nucleotides not matched to a gene: 8. The CDR3 extends over 13 amino acids. Per the germline V gene, CDR1 is MRHNA and CDR2 is SNTAGT. CDR3: CASSDLQGIEQYF. The CDR3 nucleotides are TGTGCCAGCAGTGACCTACAGGGGATTGAGCAGTACTTC.

This clonotype showed up just a few times. This chain connects TRBV29-1 to TRBJ2-3; 9 bases fit TRBD1. V shed 4 bases and J 3 bases; nucleotides not matched to a gene: 17. The CDR3 contains 18 residues. CDR1 is SQVTM and CDR2 is ANQGSEA in the germline V gene. CDR3 coding DNA: TGCAGCGTTGGTGGGGGACAGGGACAGTTGGGCCTGACAGATACGCAGTATTTT. Amino acids: CSVGGGQGQLGLTDTQYF.

As DNA, the CDR3 is TGCAGCGTTGTAAGGAATGCGCGCTCGTTAAACAATGAGCAGTTCTTC. It translates to CSVVRNARSLNNEQFF. This rearrangement joins TRBV29-1 to TRBJ2-1; D not resolved. The CDR3 spans 16 residues. Trimming removed 4 bases from V and 5 bases from J, with 21 bases in between. Germline CDR1 SQVTM, CDR2 ANQGSEA.

The chain employs TRBV2 and TRBJ2-1; 7 bases are shared with TRBD2. The CDR3 is 13 residues long. V shed 7 bases, J shed 4 bases, and the junction held 4 bases outside the gene matches. Germline loops: CDR1 SNHLY, CDR2 FYNNEI. The CDR3 DNA reads TGTGCCAGCACGGCGGGGGAGTACAATGAGCAGTTCTTC. This translates into CASTAGEYNEQFF.

This chain links TRBV5-1 with TRBJ1-1; no definite D call. Germline V gene lookup returns CDR1 SGHRS and CDR2 YFSETQ. The CDR3 is 13 residues long. V lost 4 bases and J lost 1, with 8 bases in between. The CDR3 DNA is TGCGCCAGCAGCCCTGCCGAGAACACTGAAGCTTTCTTT. This codes for CASSPAENTEAFF. The full variable domain, completed using reference TRBV5-1 and TRBJ1-1, is KAGVTQTPRYLIKTRGQQVTLSCSPISGHRSVSWYQQTPGQGLQFLFEYFSETQRNKGNFPGRFSGRQFSNSRSEMNVSTLELGDSALYLCASSPAENTEAFFGQGTRLTVV.

The chain employs TRBV6-5 and TRBJ1-2, with D possibly TRBD1 on 6 matching bases. The V end lost 7 bases, the J end lost 4 bases, and 19 bases lay between the germline ends. Germline assignment: CDR1 MNHEY and CDR2 SVGAGI. This CDR3 has 15 residues. The CDR3 DNA is TGTGCCAGCATTTCCGCCGGAGGGGGAACCTATGGCTACACCTTC. Translation: CASISAGGGTYGYTF.